This T cell receptor (beta chain) was identified during a study of shared clonotypes between healthy human individuals. Per germline, CDR1 SGHNT and CDR2 YYREEE (reference sequence). Trimming cost V 0 bases and J 2 bases; bases outside gene matches: 4. The CDR3 has 16 amino acids. Here immunoSEQ multiplex PCR was the method, and the copy in TCRdb shows in-frame clones only, minus some. The sample lists 2,500,000 or so clones, 92% occurring once. The clonotype originates from a young man in good health. Some clones in this sample may be carry-over from other donors' samples. The chain links TRBV5-4 to TRBJ2-5; 10 nucleotides match TRBD1. Source material: naive CD4+ T cells from PBMCs. Indicated subset: CD45RA+ positively selected. The DNA for the CDR3 is TGTGCCAGCAGCTTGGCCCCGGGACAGGGGCAAGAGACCCAGTACTTC. It specifies CASSLAPGQGQETQYF.